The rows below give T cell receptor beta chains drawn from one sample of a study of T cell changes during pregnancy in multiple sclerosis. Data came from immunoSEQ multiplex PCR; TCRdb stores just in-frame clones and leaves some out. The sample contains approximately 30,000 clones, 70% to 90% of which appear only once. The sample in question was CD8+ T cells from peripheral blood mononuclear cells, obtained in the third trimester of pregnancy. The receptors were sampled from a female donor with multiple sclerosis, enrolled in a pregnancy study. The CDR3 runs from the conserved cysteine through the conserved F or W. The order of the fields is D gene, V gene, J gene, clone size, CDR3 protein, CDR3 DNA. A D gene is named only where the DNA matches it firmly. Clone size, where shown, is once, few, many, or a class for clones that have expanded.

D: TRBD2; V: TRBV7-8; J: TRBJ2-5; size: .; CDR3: CASSPLLAGAQETQYF; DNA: TGTGCCAGCAGCCCCCTTCTAGCGGGGGCCCAAGAGACCCAGTACTTC
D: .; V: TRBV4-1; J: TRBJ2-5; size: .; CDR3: CASSQLGGGLQETQYF; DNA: TGCGCCAGCAGCCAACTTGGCGGGGGCCTCCAAGAGACCCAGTACTTC
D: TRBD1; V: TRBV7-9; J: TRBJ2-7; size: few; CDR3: CASSRYTGTGLSYEQYF; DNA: TGTGCCAGCAGTCGATATACCGGGACAGGTCTTTCCTACGAGCAGTACTTC
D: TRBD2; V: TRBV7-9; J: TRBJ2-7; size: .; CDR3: CASSLVAGASYEQYF; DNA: TGTGCCAGCAGCTTAGTGGCGGGAGCCTCCTACGAGCAGTACTTC
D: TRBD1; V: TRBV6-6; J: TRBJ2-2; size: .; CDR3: CASSPDRGRYTGELFF; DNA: TGTGCCAGCAGCCCCGACAGGGGGAGATACACCGGGGAGCTGTTTTTT
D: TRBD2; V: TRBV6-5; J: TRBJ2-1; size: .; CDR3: CASSYSWAGGPSEQFF; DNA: TGTGCCAGCAGTTACTCTTGGGCGGGAGGGCCAAGTGAGCAGTTCTTC
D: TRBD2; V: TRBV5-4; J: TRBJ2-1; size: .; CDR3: CASSLSAGGPMDEQFF; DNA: TGTGCCAGCAGCCTCTCCGCGGGGGGGCCTATGGATGAGCAGTTCTTC
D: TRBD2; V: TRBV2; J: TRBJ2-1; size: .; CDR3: CASSELAGGQWDEQFF; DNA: TGTGCCAGCAGTGAACTAGCGGGGGGCCAGTGGGATGAGCAGTTCTTC
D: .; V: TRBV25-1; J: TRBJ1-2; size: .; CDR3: CASTMGGGFYGYTF; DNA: TGTGCCAGTACGATGGGAGGCGGCTTCTATGGCTACACCTTC
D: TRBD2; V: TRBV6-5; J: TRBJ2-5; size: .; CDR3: CASSTREGGETQYF; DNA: TGTGCCAGCAGTACCAGGGAGGGAGGAGAGACCCAGTACTTC
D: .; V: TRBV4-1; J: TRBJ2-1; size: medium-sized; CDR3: CASSAARSSYNEQFF; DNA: TGCGCCAGCAGCGCGGCGCGGAGCTCCTACAATGAGCAGTTCTTC
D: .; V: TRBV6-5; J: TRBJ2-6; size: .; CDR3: CASSRTLSGANVLTF; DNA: TGTGCCAGCAGTCGGACACTCTCTGGGGCCAACGTCCTGACTTTC
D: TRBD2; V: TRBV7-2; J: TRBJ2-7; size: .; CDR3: CASSASGGAREQYF; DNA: TGTGCCAGCAGCGCGAGCGGGGGGGCGCGGGAGCAGTACTTC
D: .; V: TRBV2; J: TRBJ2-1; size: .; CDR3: CASSDRTYNEQFF; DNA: TGTGCCAGCAGTGATAGGACTTACAATGAGCAGTTCTTC
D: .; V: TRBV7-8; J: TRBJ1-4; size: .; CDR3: CASSFQGPNEKLFF; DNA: TGTGCCAGCAGTTTTCAGGGTCCTAATGAAAAACTGTTTTTT
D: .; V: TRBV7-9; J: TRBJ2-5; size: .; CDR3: CASSSPGGRGETQYF; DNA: TGTGCCAGCAGCTCCCCGGGCGGGCGGGGAGAGACCCAGTACTTC
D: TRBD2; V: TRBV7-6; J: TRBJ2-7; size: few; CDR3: CASSSASGGGLGEQYF; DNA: TGTGCCAGCAGCTCGGCTAGCGGGGGCGGTCTGGGGGAGCAGTACTTC
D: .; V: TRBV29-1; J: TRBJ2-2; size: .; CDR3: CSVEDIDGMNTGELFF; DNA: TGCAGCGTTGAAGATATCGACGGGATGAACACCGGGGAGCTGTTTTTT
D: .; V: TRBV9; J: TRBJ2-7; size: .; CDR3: CASSVGYGAYEQYF; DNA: TGTGCCAGCAGCGTAGGGTACGGAGCCTACGAGCAGTACTTC